This entry features one T cell receptor beta chain sequence. The record originates from a study of response to subunit inactivated influenza vaccine. Each CDR3 protein is one row after TCRdb ran MiXCR on the RT-PCR reads. The sample lists about 620,000 distinct CDR3 sequences, 10% to 12% occurring once. V lost 7 bases and J 2 bases, leaving 9 bases between the germline ends. CDR1 and CDR2 from the germline V gene are DFQATT and SNEGSKA (reference sequence). There are 12 residues in the CDR3. These data also formed part of another study, on T cells expressing NK-cell markers. That source adds: With UMIs, 5'RACE template switching was used to make TCR beta cDNA. Evidence did not settle whether expanded NKG2C+ T cell clones targeted HCMV.

The material sequenced was PBMCs from blood, taken on the day of vaccination. The chain employs TRBV20-1 and TRBJ1-5, with D unclear. The sequence derives from a man aged 45-60 years who received an inactivated influenza vaccine. In nucleotides, the CDR3 is TGCAGTGGTATCCAAGGCAATCAGCCCCAGCATTTT. Translation gives CSGIQGNQPQHF.